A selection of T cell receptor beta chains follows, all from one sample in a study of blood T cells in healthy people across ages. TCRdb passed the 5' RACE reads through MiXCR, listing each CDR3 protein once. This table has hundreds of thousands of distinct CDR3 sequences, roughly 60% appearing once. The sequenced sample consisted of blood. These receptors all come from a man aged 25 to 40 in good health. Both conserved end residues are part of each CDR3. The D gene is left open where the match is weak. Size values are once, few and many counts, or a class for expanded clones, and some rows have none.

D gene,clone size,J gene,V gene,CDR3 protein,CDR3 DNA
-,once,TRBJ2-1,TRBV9,CASSVNINSYNEQFF,TGTGCCAGCAGCGTAAACATAAACTCCTACAATGAGCAGTTCTTC
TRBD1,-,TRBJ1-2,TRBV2,CASSSPLRDRGKYDYGYTF,TGTGCCAGCAGTTCTCCCCTCCGGGACAGGGGGAAATACGACTATGGCTACACCTTC
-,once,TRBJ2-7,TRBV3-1,CASSQEAMAGAFDSYNEQYF,TGTGCCAGCAGCCAAGAAGCAATGGCGGGGGCCTTCGACTCCTACAATGAGCAGTACTTC
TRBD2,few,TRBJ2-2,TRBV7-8,CASSLVRGGTGELFF,TGTGCCAGCAGCTTAGTGCGGGGGGGCACCGGGGAGCTGTTTTTT
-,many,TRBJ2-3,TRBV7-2,CASSRGTGGTDTQYF,TGTGCCAGCAGCCGGGGGACGGGCGGCACAGATACGCAGTATTTT
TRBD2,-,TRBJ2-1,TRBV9,CASSEQPGTSGEQFF,TGTGCCAGCAGCGAACAACCCGGGACTAGCGGGGAGCAGTTCTTC
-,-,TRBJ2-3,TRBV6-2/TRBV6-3,CASSYGSAGIDTQYF,TGTGCCAGCAGTTACGGGAGCGCCGGTATAGATACGCAGTATTTT
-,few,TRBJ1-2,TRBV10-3,CAISDGQANYGYTF,TGTGCCATCAGTGACGGACAAGCTAACTATGGCTACACCTTC
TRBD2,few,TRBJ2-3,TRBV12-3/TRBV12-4,CASSFGGGVDTQYF,TGTGCCAGCAGTTTCGGCGGGGGAGTGGATACGCAGTATTTT
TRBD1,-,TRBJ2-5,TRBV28,CASSLTGVGTQYF,TGTGCCAGCAGTTTGACAGGGGTTGGGACCCAGTACTTC
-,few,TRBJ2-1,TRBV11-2,CASSLDSYSYNEQFF,TGTGCCAGCAGCTTAGACTCATACTCCTACAATGAGCAGTTCTTC
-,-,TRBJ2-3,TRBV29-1,CSVAQGGTLDAQYF,TGCAGCGTTGCTCAGGGTGGGACACTAGATGCGCAGTATTTT
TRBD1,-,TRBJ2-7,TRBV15,CATMGQYEQYF,TGTGCCACTATGGGACAGTACGAGCAGTACTTC
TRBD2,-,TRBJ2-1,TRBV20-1,CSAGLAGDSYNEQFF,TGCAGTGCTGGACTAGCGGGGGACTCCTACAATGAGCAGTTCTTC
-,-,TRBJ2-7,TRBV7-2,CASSLERTISYEQYF,TGTGCCAGCAGCTTAGAAAGGACTATATCCTACGAGCAGTACTTC
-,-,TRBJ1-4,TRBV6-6,CASSSPVSYRDEKLFF,TGTGCCAGCAGCTCCCCTGTTTCTTATCGGGATGAAAAACTGTTTTTT